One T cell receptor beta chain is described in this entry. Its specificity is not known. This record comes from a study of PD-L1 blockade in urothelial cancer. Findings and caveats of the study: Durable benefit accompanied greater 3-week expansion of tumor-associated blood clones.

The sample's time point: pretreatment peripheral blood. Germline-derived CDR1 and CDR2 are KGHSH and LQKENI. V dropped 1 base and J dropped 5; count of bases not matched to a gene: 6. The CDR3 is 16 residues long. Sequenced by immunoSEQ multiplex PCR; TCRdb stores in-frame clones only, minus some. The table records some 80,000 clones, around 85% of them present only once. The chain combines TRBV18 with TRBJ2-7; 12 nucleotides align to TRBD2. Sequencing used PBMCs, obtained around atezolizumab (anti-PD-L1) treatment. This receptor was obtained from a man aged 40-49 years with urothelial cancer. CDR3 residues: CASSPRSSGRGNEQYF. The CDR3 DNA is TGTGCCAGCTCACCACGGTCTAGCGGGAGGGGCAACGAGCAGTACTTC.